This record looks at one TCR beta chain sequence and its context. The data derive from a study of blood T cell repertoires in COVID-19. Study at large: Material from acute and convalescent COVID-19 was sourced from the United States, Italy and Spain. Sources were T cells, B-cell-depleted T cells, or PBMCs; the material itself was cDNA or gDNA.

In the original workflow: Using reference gene primer amplification, nucleated cell counts were estimated. The repertoire was sequenced with immunoSEQ multiplex PCR; TCRdb's copy has only in-frame clones and lacks some. Clone size and V and J calls were adopted from that table, with D and trimming inferred from the DNA. This sample yields approximately 190,000 clones, of which roughly four fifths are seen a single time; approximately 6.5% belongs to the top ten. The receptor was derived from a woman in her thirties or forties with acute or convalescent COVID-19. The sample was peripheral blood.

Written as DNA, the CDR3 is TGTGCCAGCAGCCAAACGACTAGCGGGGGGGCTGAAGAGACCCAGTACTTC. Its protein is CASSQTTSGGAEETQYF. The chain uses TRBV4-2 and TRBJ2-5; TRBD2 aligns across 14 bases. Trimming removed 2 bases from V and 3 bases from J; junction bases left unmatched: 5. CDR3 length: 17 residues. Per the germline V gene, CDR1 is LGHNA and CDR2 is YNFKEQ.